These T cell receptor beta chains were read from a single sample in a study of CD8 T cells in ankylosing spondylitis. TCRdb reanalysed the 5' RACE reads using MiXCR and keeps one entry per CDR3 protein. The sample contains some 250,000 distinct CDR3 sequences, about 24% of which appear only once. Sequenced material: blood, either unsorted or a sorted T cell fraction (not recorded which). These receptors originate from a male donor with ankylosing spondylitis or in good health (not recorded which). Each CDR3 is given with its conserved first and last residue. Each record gives: V gene, D gene, clone size, J gene, CDR3 DNA, CDR3 protein. The D gene is left open where the match is weak. Rows give clone size only sometimes, using once, few, many, or a class for an expanded clone.

TRBV7-7	TRBD2	few	TRBJ2-2	TGTGCCAGCAGCCAAGCGGGGTCTCGGTTGGCCGGGGAGCTGTTTTTT	CASSQAGSRLAGELFF
TRBV4-2	TRBD2	few	TRBJ2-6	TGTGCCAGCAGCCAAGTCGAACGGGGGGAGGTCTTTGGGGCCAACGTCCTGACTTTC	CASSQVERGEVFGANVLTF
TRBV7-2	-	few	TRBJ1-6	TGTGCCAGCAGCATAAATAATTCACCCCTCCACTTT	CASSINNSPLHF
TRBV7-2	TRBD2	many	TRBJ2-3	TGTGCCAGCAGCTACGGGACTAGCGGGGGGGGGTATACGCAGTATTTT	CASSYGTSGGGYTQYF
TRBV20-1	-	-	TRBJ2-2	TGCAGTGCTAGTAGGAGGGGGGCGGCCGGGGAGCTGTTTTTT	CSASRRGAAGELFF
TRBV12-3/TRBV12-4	TRBD1	many	TRBJ1-2	TGTGCCAGCAGTTCCTTTAGGGACAGGGAGAATGGCTACACCTTC	CASSSFRDRENGYTF
TRBV6-1	TRBD1	many	TRBJ1-6	TGTGCCAGCAGTCCCCGGGACAGGGATAATTCACCCCTCCACTTT	CASSPRDRDNSPLHF
TRBV20-1	-	few	TRBJ2-1	TGCAGTGCTATAGCAGGGAGCTTAGAGGAGCAGTTCTTC	CSAIAGSLEEQFF
TRBV6-6	TRBD1	-	TRBJ1-1	TGTGCCAGCAGTTATGGAACAGGGGCTGAAGCTTTCTTT	CASSYGTGAEAFF
TRBV12-3/TRBV12-4	-	-	TRBJ2-3	TGTGCCAGCACCTCAAGCGGGCGCACAGATACGCAGTATTTT	CASTSSGRTDTQYF
TRBV10-3	-	many	TRBJ1-5	TGTGCCATCAGCAGAGGGACCAAGAGCAGCGATCAGCCCCAGCATTTT	CAISRGTKSSDQPQHF
TRBV29-1	TRBD1	-	TRBJ1-1	TGCAGCGTTGTCCCGACAGGGCCTGAAGCTTTCTTT	CSVVPTGPEAFF
TRBV10-3	-	many	TRBJ1-1	TGTGCCATCTCGGACAGTATGAACACTGAAGCTTTCTTT	CAISDSMNTEAFF
TRBV11-1	-	-	TRBJ2-1	TGTGCCAGCAGCTTAGCGCAGGGTAGCGACAATGAGCAGTTCTTC	CASSLAQGSDNEQFF
TRBV2	TRBD2	many	TRBJ2-1	TGTGCCAGCAGTCCTAGACTAGCGGGGGCCCTGGGTGAGCAGTTCTTC	CASSPRLAGALGEQFF
TRBV6-5	TRBD1	many	TRBJ2-2	TGTGCCAGCAGTTACTATGGGACAGCTGCCGGGGAGCTGTTTTTT	CASSYYGTAAGELFF
TRBV5-5	-	few	TRBJ1-4	TGTGCCAGCAGCTTGGTGCAGGGGTCTGAAAAACTGTTTTTT	CASSLVQGSEKLFF
TRBV20-1	TRBD2	-	TRBJ2-3	TGCAGTACCCTAGCGGGAAGGTTCTTCACAGATACGCAGTATTTT	CSTLAGRFFTDTQYF
TRBV10-3	-	-	TRBJ1-2	TGTGCCATCAGTGAGGGGGGCGGCGGCTATGGCTACACCTTC	CAISEGGGGYGYTF
TRBV10-3	TRBD1	many	TRBJ2-2	TGTGCCATCAGTGAATCGGACAGGGCTACCGGGGAGCTGTTTTTT	CAISESDRATGELFF
TRBV18	TRBD1	few	TRBJ2-7	TGTGCCAGCTCACCGGACAGGGAGCGAGAGCAGTACTTC	CASSPDREREQYF
TRBV10-3	TRBD1	few	TRBJ2-1	TGTGCCATCAGGCCGGGACAGGGGGATGAGCAGTTCTTC	CAIRPGQGDEQFF
TRBV7-2	TRBD2	-	TRBJ2-1	TGTGCCAGCAGCTTAGCGTCGGCGGGGGATTACATATACAATGAGCAGTTCTTC	CASSLASAGDYIYNEQFF
TRBV28	-	many	TRBJ2-5	TGTGCCACCATCCATCCGGGGGACCAAGAGACCCAGTACTTC	CATIHPGDQETQYF
TRBV4-2	TRBD1	once	TRBJ2-7	TGTGCCAGCAGCCAAGACATGGGACAGGGATACGAGCAGTACTTC	CASSQDMGQGYEQYF
TRBV30	TRBD1	-	TRBJ2-7	TGTGCCTGGAGTATACCAGGGGGCTCCTACGAGCAGTACTTC	CAWSIPGGSYEQYF
TRBV20-1	-	-	TRBJ1-5	TGCAGTGCTAGAGCAGGACAGAGCAATCAGCCCCAGCATTTT	CSARAGQSNQPQHF
TRBV25-1	-	-	TRBJ2-7	TGTGCCGCAGGGAAGGGTGGGACCCAGACCCACTTC	CAAGKGGTQTHF
TRBV5-6	-	few	TRBJ2-7	TGTGCCAGCAGCTTGGGCCCGGTGGACGAGCAGTACTTC	CASSLGPVDEQYF
TRBV20-1	-	few	TRBJ1-1	-	CSAVGLGTEASF
TRBV11-2	TRBD1	-	TRBJ2-2	TGTGCCAGCAGCCGAGGGACAGCCAAAGCCGGGGAGCTGTTTTTT	CASSRGTAKAGELFF
TRBV10-3	-	many	TRBJ2-5	TGTGCCACGGTGGGGGGGGCCCAAGAGACCCAGTACTTC	CATVGGAQETQYF
TRBV2	TRBD2	once	TRBJ2-1	TGTGCCAGCAGGGGGACTAGAGGAAACAATGAGCAGTTCTTC	CASRGTRGNNEQFF
TRBV29-1	TRBD1	-	TRBJ2-7	TGCAGCGTGCTAAGGGACAGGGCGGGCGAGCAGTACTTC	CSVLRDRAGEQYF
TRBV6-1	TRBD2	once	TRBJ2-5	TGTGCCAGGGTGTTCACTAGCGGGCAAGAGACCCAGTACTTC	CARVFTSGQETQYF
TRBV6-5	-	-	TRBJ1-2	TGTGCCAGCAGTTTTCGGGGGGACTATGGCTACACCTTC	CASSFRGDYGYTF
TRBV7-8	-	-	TRBJ2-1	TGTGCCAGCAGCTCGTGGGGGGGCGTGTTCTTC	CASSSWGGVFF
TRBV6-5	-	few	TRBJ2-7	TGTGCCAGCAGCCACCGAAAGGGACGGTCCTACGAGCAGTACTTC	CASSHRKGRSYEQYF
TRBV12-3/TRBV12-4	TRBD1	few	TRBJ1-5	TGTGCCAGCAGTATCTACGGACAGGGCAATCAGCCCCAGCATTTT	CASSIYGQGNQPQHF
TRBV4-1	-	-	TRBJ2-3	TGCGCCAGCAGCCGACGGGACTCAGATACGCAGTATTTT	CASSRRDSDTQYF
TRBV5-1	-	few	TRBJ1-2	TGCGCCAGCAGCTCGGGTGGGGCGCCAGGTGATGGCTACACCTTC	CASSSGGAPGDGYTF
TRBV5-6	-	many	TRBJ2-5	TGTGCCAGCAGCTTGCTTAGCGTGGGGGAAGAGACCCAGTACTTC	CASSLLSVGEETQYF
TRBV20-1	-	few	TRBJ2-3	TGCAGTGCCAGAGGGTGGAGGGGCGCGAACACAGATACGCAGTATTTT	CSARGWRGANTDTQYF
TRBV2	TRBD1	-	TRBJ2-1	TGTGCCAGCAGTGAAGTAGGGACAGGGGGGTCGTATGAGCAGTTCTTC	CASSEVGTGGSYEQFF
TRBV20-1	TRBD2	many	TRBJ2-7	TGCAGTGCTGTTCGGACTAGCGGGGGGTACGAGCAGTACTTC	CSAVRTSGGYEQYF
TRBV5-1	-	-	TRBJ1-2	TGCGCCAGCAGCCCGGACGGAGACTATGGCTACACCTTC	CASSPDGDYGYTF
TRBV18	-	many	TRBJ1-2	TGTGCCAGCTCACCGGGGGACAAGTATGGCTACACCTTC	CASSPGDKYGYTF
TRBV6-1	-	many	TRBJ1-2	TGTGCCAGCAGTGAAAAGGGATATGGCTACACCTTC	CASSEKGYGYTF
TRBV12-3/TRBV12-4	TRBD1	many	TRBJ1-5	TGTGCCAGCAGTTTAGGGACAGGGGGCTTACAGCCCCAGCATTTT	CASSLGTGGLQPQHF
TRBV15	TRBD1	many	TRBJ2-5	TGTGCCACCAGCAGCGGCGGGACAGGTCTACAAGAGACCCAGTACTTC	CATSSGGTGLQETQYF
TRBV12-3/TRBV12-4	TRBD2	few	TRBJ2-5	TGTGCCAGCAGGCGGGGGGGATACGAGACCCAGTACTTC	CASRRGGYETQYF
TRBV20-1	TRBD2	-	TRBJ2-7	TGCAGTGCTAGCGGTTCGGGGGGGGGTTTGTACGAGCAGTACTTC	CSASGSGGGLYEQYF
TRBV15	-	many	TRBJ1-1	TGTGCCACCAGCAGGGGTCTAGCTGAAGCTTTCTTT	CATSRGLAEAFF